This T cell receptor (beta chain) was identified during a study of blood T cell repertoires in COVID-19. Libraries were prepared by immunoSEQ multiplex PCR; TCRdb keeps only in-frame clonotypes and omits some of them. The data contain some 30,000 clones, about 88% of them singletons. This receptor was taken from a human donor with active COVID-19. The donor label of this sample is uncertain. Sequences were obtained from peripheral blood.

The DNA for the CDR3 is TGTGCCAGCAGCTTAGAGGGCCGGCGGGGGGCTAAGGGTTACGAGCAGTACTTC. This sequence encodes CASSLEGRRGAKGYEQYF. V gene TRBV7-3 combines with J gene TRBJ2-7, with TRBD2 matching 8 bases. The V gene's germline CDR1 is SGHTA and CDR2 FQGTGA. J was trimmed by 4 bases and V by 2 bases; bases with no gene match: 16. The CDR3 extends over 18 amino acids.